This T cell receptor beta chain comes out of a study of post-analysis software for immune sequencing data. At the level of the study: The study covered relapsing-remitting, secondary progressive and progressive-relapsing courses of multiple sclerosis.

The germline gives CDR1 MRHNA, CDR2 SNTAGT. This CDR3 spans 15 amino acids. The V end lost 0 bases, the J end lost 0 bases, and 6 bases lay between the germline ends. Regarding the study as a whole: Elevated frequency relative to controls characterized four to six TRBV segments in patients, TRBV5-6, TRBV5-1 and TRBV20-1 among them. Under F measure analysis, samples from one preparation batch co-clustered strongly. Controls showed significantly higher normalized Chao1 diversity than did multiple sclerosis patients.

This clonotype was seen repeatedly, ten times or more. The antigen is not known. cDNA libraries for TCR beta contained unique molecular identifiers. A population of 1 to 10 million T cells gave rise to roughly 500,000 cDNA molecules. TCRdb reprocessed the PCR reads via MiXCR and lists one record per CDR3 protein. The sample consists of 350,000 to 450,000 distinct CDR3 sequences, 35% to 45% of them appearing once. The clonotype was recovered from a girl aged 2-15 years with multiple sclerosis. The chain links TRBV6-4 to TRBJ2-1; D unresolved. Sequenced: blood. CDR3 in amino acids: CASSDSSGSYNEQFF. CDR3 bases: TGTGCCAGCAGTGACTCAAGTGGCTCCTACAATGAGCAGTTCTTC.